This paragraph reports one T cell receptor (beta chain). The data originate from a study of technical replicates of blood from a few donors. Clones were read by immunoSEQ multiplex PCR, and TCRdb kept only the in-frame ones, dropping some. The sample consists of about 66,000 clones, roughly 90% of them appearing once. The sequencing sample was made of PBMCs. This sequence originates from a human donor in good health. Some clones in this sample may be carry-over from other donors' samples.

This chain's CDR3 is CASSLATRELTNEQFF. CDR3 DNA sequence: TGTGCCAGCAGCTTGGCCACACGGGAGTTAACTAATGAGCAGTTCTTC. The V gene is TRBV5-8, the J gene TRBJ2-1, with D perhaps TRBD2 (6 bases). The CDR3 sequence is 16 residues long. From germline, CDR1 is SGHTS and CDR2 YDEGEE. V was clipped by 0 bases and J by 7 bases, with 17 bases between them.